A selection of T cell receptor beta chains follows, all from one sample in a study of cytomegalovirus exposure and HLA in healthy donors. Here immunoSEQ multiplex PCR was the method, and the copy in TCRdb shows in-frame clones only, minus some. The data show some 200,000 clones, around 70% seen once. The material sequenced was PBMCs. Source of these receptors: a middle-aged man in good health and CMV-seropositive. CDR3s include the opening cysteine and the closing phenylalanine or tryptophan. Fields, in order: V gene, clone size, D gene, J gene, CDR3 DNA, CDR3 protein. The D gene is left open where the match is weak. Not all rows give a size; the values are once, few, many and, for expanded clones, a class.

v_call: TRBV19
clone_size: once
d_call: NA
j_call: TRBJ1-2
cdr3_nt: TGTGCCAGTAGGGAGGCGGGGGGCAGCTATGGCTACACCTTC
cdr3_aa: CASREAGGSYGYTF

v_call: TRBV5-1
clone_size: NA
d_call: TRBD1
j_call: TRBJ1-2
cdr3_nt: TGCGCCAGCAGCCTAGGACAGGCTTCTAACTATGGCTACACCTTC
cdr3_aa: CASSLGQASNYGYTF

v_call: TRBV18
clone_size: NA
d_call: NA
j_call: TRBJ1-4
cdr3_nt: TGTGCCAGCTCACCAATCGGGGCAACTAATGAAAAACTGTTTTTT
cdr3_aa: CASSPIGATNEKLFF

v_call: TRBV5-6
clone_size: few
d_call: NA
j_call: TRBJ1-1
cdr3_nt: TGTGCCAGCAGCCCCGGGTCGGCGGAAGCTTTCTTT
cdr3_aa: CASSPGSAEAFF

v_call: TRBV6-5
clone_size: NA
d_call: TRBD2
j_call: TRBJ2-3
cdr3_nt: TGTGCCGCCACGGTAGCGGGGGAAGATACGCAGTATTTT
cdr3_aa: CAATVAGEDTQYF

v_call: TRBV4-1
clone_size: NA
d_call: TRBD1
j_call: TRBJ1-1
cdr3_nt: TGCGCCAGCAGCCCCGGGACAGTGAACACTGAAGCTTTCTTT
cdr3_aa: CASSPGTVNTEAFF

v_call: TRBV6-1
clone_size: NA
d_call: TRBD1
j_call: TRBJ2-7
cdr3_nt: TGTGCCAGTATACTGTCGACAGGGGGTAAGAGCGAGCAGTACTTC
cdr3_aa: CASILSTGGKSEQYF

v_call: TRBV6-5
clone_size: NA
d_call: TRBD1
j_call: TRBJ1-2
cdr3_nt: TGTGCCAGCAGTTATGGGCAGGGGGGTGGCTACACCTTC
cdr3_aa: CASSYGQGGGYTF

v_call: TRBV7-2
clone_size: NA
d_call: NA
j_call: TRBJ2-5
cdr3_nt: TGTGCCAGCAGCTCTGAATTGGTAAGAAGTCTATTACGAGAGACCCAGTACTTC
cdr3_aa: CASSSELVRSLLRETQYF

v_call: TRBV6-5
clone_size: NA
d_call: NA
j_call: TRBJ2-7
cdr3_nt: TGTGCCAGCAGTGAGCAATACGAGCAGTACTTC
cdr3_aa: CASSEQYEQYF

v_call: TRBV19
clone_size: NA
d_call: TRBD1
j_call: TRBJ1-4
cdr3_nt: TGTGCCAGTAGTCCTACACAGGGGTACGGAGAAAAACTGTTTTTT
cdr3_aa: CASSPTQGYGEKLFF

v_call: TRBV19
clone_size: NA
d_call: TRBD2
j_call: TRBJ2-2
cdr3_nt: TGTGCCAGTAGTATTAGCGGGGGGGCGACGACCGGGGAGCTGTTTTTT
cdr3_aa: CASSISGGATTGELFF

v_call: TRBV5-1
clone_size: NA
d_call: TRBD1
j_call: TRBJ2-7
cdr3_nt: TGCGCCAGCAGCCCAAGACAGGGTCTTGGCGAGCAGTACTTC
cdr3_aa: CASSPRQGLGEQYF

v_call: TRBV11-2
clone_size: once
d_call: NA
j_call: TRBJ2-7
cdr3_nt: TGTGCCAGCAGCCCCGGAGGGGTCTACGAGCAGTACTTC
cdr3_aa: CASSPGGVYEQYF

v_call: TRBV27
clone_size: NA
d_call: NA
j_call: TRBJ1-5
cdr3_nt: TGTGCCAGCAGTTTACGGGCGGGGAATCAGCCCCAGCATTTT
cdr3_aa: CASSLRAGNQPQHF

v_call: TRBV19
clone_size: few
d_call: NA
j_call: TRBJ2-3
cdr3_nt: TGTGCCAGTAGCCTGAGGGGGTGGGACGGGGATACGCAGTATTTT
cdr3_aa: CASSLRGWDGDTQYF

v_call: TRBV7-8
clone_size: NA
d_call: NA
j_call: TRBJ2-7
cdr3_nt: TGTGCCAGCAGTTGGCCGCTGGGGACACTACCCTACGAGCAGTACTTC
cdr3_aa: CASSWPLGTLPYEQYF

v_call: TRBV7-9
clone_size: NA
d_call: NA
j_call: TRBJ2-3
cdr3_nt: TGTGCCAGCAGCTTAGACAGGGCCTCGGGCACAGATACGCAGTATTTT
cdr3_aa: CASSLDRASGTDTQYF

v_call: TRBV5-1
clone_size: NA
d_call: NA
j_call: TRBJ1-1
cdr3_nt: TGCGCCAGCAGCTTGAGTCAGGTGACAGGCACTGAAGCTTTCTTT
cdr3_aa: CASSLSQVTGTEAFF

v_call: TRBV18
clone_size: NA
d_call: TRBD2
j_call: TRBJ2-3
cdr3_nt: TGTGCCAGCTCACCCCAGCGGGGGACCACAGATACGCAGTATTTT
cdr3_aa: CASSPQRGTTDTQYF

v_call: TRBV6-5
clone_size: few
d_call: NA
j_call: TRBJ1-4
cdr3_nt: TGTGCCACCAAGACTGGATCAACTAATGAAAAACTGTTTTTT
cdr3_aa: CATKTGSTNEKLFF

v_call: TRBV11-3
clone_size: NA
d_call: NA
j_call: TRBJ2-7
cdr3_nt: TGTGCCAGCAGCTTAAGCGTGACCTCCGAGCAGTACTTC
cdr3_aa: CASSLSVTSEQYF

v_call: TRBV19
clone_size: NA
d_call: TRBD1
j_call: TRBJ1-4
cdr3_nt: TGTGCCAGTAGTCTTCGACAGGGTGGAGGTGAAAAACTGTTTTTT
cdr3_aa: CASSLRQGGGEKLFF

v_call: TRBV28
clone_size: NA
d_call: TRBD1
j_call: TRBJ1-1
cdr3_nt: TGTGCCAGCAGTTTCCGGGACAGGGCGTACACTGAAGCTTTCTTT
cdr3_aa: CASSFRDRAYTEAFF

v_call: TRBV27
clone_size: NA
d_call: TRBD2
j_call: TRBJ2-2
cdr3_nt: TGTGCCAGCAGTGGGTCTAGCGGGGGGGCCAGCGGGGAGCTGTTTTTT
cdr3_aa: CASSGSSGGASGELFF

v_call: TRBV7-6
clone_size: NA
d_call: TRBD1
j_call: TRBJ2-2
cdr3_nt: TGTGCCAGCAGCTTAGCGCCGGGACAGGGGATAAACACCGGGGAGCTGTTTTTT
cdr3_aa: CASSLAPGQGINTGELFF

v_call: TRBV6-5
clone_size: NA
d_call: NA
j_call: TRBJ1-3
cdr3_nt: TGTGCCAGCACCCCCGGAGAAGCTGGAAACACCATATATTTT
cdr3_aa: CASTPGEAGNTIYF

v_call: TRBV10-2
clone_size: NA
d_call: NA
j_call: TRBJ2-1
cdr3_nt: TGCGCCAGCATAATCTTCCTAGGCGGCGATGAGCAGTTCTTC
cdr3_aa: CASIIFLGGDEQFF

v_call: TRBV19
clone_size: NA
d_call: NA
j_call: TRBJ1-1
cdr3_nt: TGTGCCGTTAAAGGGGGGGAGGTCACTGAAGCTTTCTTT
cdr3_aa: CAVKGGEVTEAFF

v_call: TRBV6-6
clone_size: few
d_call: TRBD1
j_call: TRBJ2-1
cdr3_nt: TGTGCCAGCATCCGGGACAGCTCCTACAATGAGCAGTTCTTC
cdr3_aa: CASIRDSSYNEQFF

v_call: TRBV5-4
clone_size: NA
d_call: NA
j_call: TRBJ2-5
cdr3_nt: TGTGCCAGCAGTCCCCGAGCGAGAATACCCCAAGAGACCCAGTACTTC
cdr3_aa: CASSPRARIPQETQYF

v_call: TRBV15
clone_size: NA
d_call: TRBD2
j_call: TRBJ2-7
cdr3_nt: TGTGCCACCAGCAGAAGCCTAGCGGGAGCCTACGAGCAGTACTTC
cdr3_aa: CATSRSLAGAYEQYF

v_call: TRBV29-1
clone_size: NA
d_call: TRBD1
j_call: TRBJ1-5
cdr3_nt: TGCAGCGTTCGGACAGGGGGCAATCAGCCCCAGCATTTT
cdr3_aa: CSVRTGGNQPQHF

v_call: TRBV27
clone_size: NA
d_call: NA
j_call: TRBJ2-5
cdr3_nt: TGTGCCAGCGGGACACCCGGGTGGGAGACCCAGTACTTC
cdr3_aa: CASGTPGWETQYF

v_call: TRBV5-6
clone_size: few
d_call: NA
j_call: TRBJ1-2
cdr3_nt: TGTGCCAGCAGCTTGGGTACAGGCTTCTATGGCTACACCTTC
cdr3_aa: CASSLGTGFYGYTF

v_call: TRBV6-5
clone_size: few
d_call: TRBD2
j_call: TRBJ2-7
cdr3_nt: TGTGCCAGCAGTTACTCGCTAGCGGGGAGCTACGAGCAGTACTTC
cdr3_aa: CASSYSLAGSYEQYF

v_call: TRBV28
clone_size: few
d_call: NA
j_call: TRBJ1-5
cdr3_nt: TGTGCCAGCAGGGGGGACTTTTTAGAGCCCCAGCATTTT
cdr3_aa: CASRGDFLEPQHF

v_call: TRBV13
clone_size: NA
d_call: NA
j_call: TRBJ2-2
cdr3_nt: TGTGCCAGCACAAAAAGCCCCACCGGGGAGCTGTTTTTT
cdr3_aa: CASTKSPTGELFF

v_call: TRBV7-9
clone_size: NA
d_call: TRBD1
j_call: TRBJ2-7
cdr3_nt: TGTGCCAGCAGCCCCGCAGGGGGCGCGTTCGAGCAGTACTTC
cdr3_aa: CASSPAGGAFEQYF

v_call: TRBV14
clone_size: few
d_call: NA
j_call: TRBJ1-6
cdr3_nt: TGTGCCAGCAGCCAAGATACAGGGTGGTATTCACCCCTCCACTTT
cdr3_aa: CASSQDTGWYSPLHF

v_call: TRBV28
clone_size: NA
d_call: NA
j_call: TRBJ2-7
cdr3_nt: TGTGCCAGCAGCCCCAGCGGGCGAGCCTACGAGCAGTACTTC
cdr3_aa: CASSPSGRAYEQYF

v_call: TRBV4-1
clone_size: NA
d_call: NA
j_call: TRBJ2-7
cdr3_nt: TGCGCCAGCAGCCCCCGACACGACTCCTACGAGCAGTACTTC
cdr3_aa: CASSPRHDSYEQYF

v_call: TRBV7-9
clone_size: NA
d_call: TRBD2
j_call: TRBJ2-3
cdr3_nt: TGTGCCAGCAGCTTACTTAGCGGGGGGGAAGATACGCAGTATTTT
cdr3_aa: CASSLLSGGEDTQYF

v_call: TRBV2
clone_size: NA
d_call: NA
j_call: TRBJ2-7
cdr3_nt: TGTGCCAGCAGTGAATTTTTCGAAAGGAGCTACGAGCAGTACTTC
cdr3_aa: CASSEFFERSYEQYF

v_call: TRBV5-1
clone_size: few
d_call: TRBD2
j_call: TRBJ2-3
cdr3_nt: TGCGCCAGCAGCACGGGACTAGCGGGGGGCACAGATACGCAGTATTTT
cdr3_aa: CASSTGLAGGTDTQYF

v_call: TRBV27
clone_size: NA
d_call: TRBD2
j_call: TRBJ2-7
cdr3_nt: TGTGCCAGCAGTTTAGGACTAGCGGGGGGCGACTATCCAACCTACGAGCAGTACTTC
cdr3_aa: CASSLGLAGGDYPTYEQYF

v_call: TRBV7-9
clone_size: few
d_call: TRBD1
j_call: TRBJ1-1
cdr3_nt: TGTGCCAGCAGCCCCGGGACAGATATGAACACTGAAGCTTTCTTT
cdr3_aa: CASSPGTDMNTEAFF

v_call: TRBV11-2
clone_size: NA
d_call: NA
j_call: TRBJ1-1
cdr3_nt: TGTGCCAGCAGCTTCATGGTAGGCAGGGCGGGGGAAGCTTTCTTT
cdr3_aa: CASSFMVGRAGEAFF